This T cell receptor beta chain was profiled in a study of cytomegalovirus exposure and HLA in healthy donors. Libraries were prepared by immunoSEQ multiplex PCR; TCRdb keeps only in-frame clonotypes and omits some of them. In the table there are about 150,000 clones, around 83% of which are singletons. Overall study findings and caveats: Among TCR beta chains, those listed as cytomegalovirus-associated numbered over 150. First-cohort TCR clusters tended to co-occur in the roughly 120 validation repertoires, a later analysis found.

It was the 120-subject validation cohort, separate from the approximately 670-subject first cohort, to which the donors belonged. Trimming pared 3 bases from V and 1 base from J, leaving 9 bases between. The V gene's germline CDR1 is SGHTA and CDR2 FQGNSA. CDR3 length: 14 residues. This clone was seen more than once but under ten times. Its antigen remains unidentified. This receptor was identified in a human donor in good health. The gene calls are TRBV7-2 and TRBJ1-1, with D perhaps matching TRBD1 (6 bases). Material for sequencing was PBMCs. DNA of the CDR3: TGTGCCAGCAGCTTGAGGGGGACGAACACTGAAGCTTTCTTT. Translated, it gives CASSLRGTNTEAFF.